This entry lists 19 T cell receptor beta chains sequenced from one sample in a study of blood T cell repertoires in COVID-19. Repertoires were generated with immunoSEQ multiplex PCR, while TCRdb's copy carries only in-frame clones and drops some. The sample includes fewer than 200,000 clones, about four fifths of them seen just once. The sequenced material came from peripheral blood. The receptors stem from a woman in her thirties or forties with COVID-19, enrolled during active disease.

This clone was seen a single time. The rearrangement joins TRBV6-1 to TRBJ2-7; the D is unclear. The CDR3 runs to 12 residues. Germline V gene sequence: CDR1 MNHNS, CDR2 SASEGT. Deletions cut 0 bases from V and 3 bases from J, with 3 bases between. The DNA for the CDR3 is TGTGCCAGCAGTGAAGCCAGCTACGAGCAGTACGTC. Translating gives CASSEASYEQYV.

V and J are TRBV6-5 and TRBJ2-1; 8 bases agree with TRBD2. Germline trimming cut 2 bases from V and 4 bases from J; bases unmatched to any gene: 1. The CDR3 is 14 amino acids. Germline V gene lookup returns CDR1 MNHEY and CDR2 SVGAGI. CDR3 bases: TGTGCCAGCAGTTACCGCGGGGGGTACAATGAGCAGTTCTTC. The encoded protein is CASSYRGGYNEQFF.

The J gene is TRBJ2-1, the V gene TRBV18; 7 bases agree with TRBD2. Germline V lookup: CDR1 KGHSH, CDR2 LQKENI. This CDR3 is 15 amino acids long. After removal of 6 bases from V and 0 bases from J, the junction contained 5 bases not matched to a gene. The CDR3 DNA follows: TGTGCCAGCTCGCCCACTAGCGACTCCTACAATGAGCAGTTCTTC. Protein product: CASSPTSDSYNEQFF.

The chain uses TRBV10-3 and TRBJ1-2; 9 bases align to TRBD1. Germline-derived CDR1 and CDR2 are ENHRY and SYGVKD. The CDR3 has 13 amino acids. With 7 bases clipped from V and 5 bases from J, the junction kept 5 bases outside the gene matches. CDR3 in amino acids: CAITSQGAYGYTF. CDR3 coding DNA: TGTGCCATCACCTCACAGGGGGCGTATGGCTACACCTTC.

The chain links TRBV6-5 to TRBJ2-7, with D tentatively TRBD1 (6 bases). The germline gives CDR1 MNHEY, CDR2 SVGAGI. With 5 bases removed from V and 6 bases from J, the gap between germline ends came to 17 bases. This CDR3 has 14 amino acids. CDR3 DNA: TGTGCCAGCAGTAACTATCCGGACAGTGGCGAGCAGTACGTC. Protein: CASSNYPDSGEQYV.

V is TRBV18 and J is TRBJ2-5; TRBD2 is a possible D gene (5 bases). The length of the CDR3 is 14 residues. The germline V and J ends were trimmed by 3 bases and 1 base, with 9 bases remaining between them. Germline assignment: CDR1 KGHSH and CDR2 LQKENI. CDR3 sequence (DNA): TGTGCCAGCTCACCCCGGGAACTCCAAGAGACCCAGTACTTC. This codes for CASSPRELQETQYF.

The rearrangement uses TRBV4-2 and TRBJ2-7, with a possible D match to TRBD2 (5 bases). In germline, CDR1 is LGHNA, CDR2 YNFKEQ. CDR3 length: 14 residues. The germline V and J ends were trimmed by 2 bases and 3 bases, with 11 bases remaining between them. The CDR3: CASSQHDYLYEQYF. CDR3 sequence (DNA): TGTGCCAGCAGCCAACACGACTACCTCTACGAGCAGTACTTC.

The chain combines TRBV5-4 with TRBJ2-3; possibly TRBD2 for D (5 bases). V was pared by 7 bases and J by 0 bases, with 18 bases between. CDR3 length: 16 residues. Germline-derived CDR1 and CDR2 are SGHNT and YYREEE (reference sequence). The CDR3 nucleotides read TGTGCCAGCTCCTTAAAGGGAGCATACAGCACAGATACGCAGTATTTT. As protein: CASSLKGAYSTDTQYF. Looking up the rest from reference TRBV5-4 and TRBJ2-3 gives the full variable domain: ETGVTQSPTHLIKTRGQQVTLRCSSQSGHNTVSWYQQALGQGPQFIFQYYREEENGRGNFPPRFSGLQFPNYSSELNVNALELDDSALYLCASSLKGAYSTDTQYFGPGTRLTVL.

The rearrangement uses TRBV27 and TRBJ1-6; the D gene is possibly TRBD1 (5 bases). Trimming removed 5 bases from V and 0 bases from J, with 11 bases in between. Germline V gene lookup returns CDR1 MNHEY and CDR2 SMNVEV (reference sequence). This CDR3 has 16 amino acids. CDR3 DNA sequence: TGTGCCAGCAGTCGCCTAGACAGCTCCTATAATTCACCCCTCCACTTT. Protein sequence: CASSRLDSSYNSPLHF.

This chain uses TRBV7-3 with TRBJ2-1, with 7 bases that match TRBD2. The CDR3 has 13 amino acids. Germline trimming cut 5 bases from V and 8 bases from J; bases unmatched to any gene: 6. Germline assignment: CDR1 SGHTA and CDR2 FQGTGA. This chain's CDR3 is CASSRGLVDEQFF. CDR3 sequence (DNA): TGTGCCAGCAGCCGCGGACTAGTCGATGAGCAGTTCTTC.

The chain has TRBV5-8 and TRBJ2-3; a weak D match, TRBD1 (6 bases). The CDR3 spans 16 residues. Trimming removed 2 bases at V and 0 bases at J, with 13 bases between. Germline lookup yields CDR1 SGHTS and CDR2 YDEGEE. CDR3 region: CASSLQGTSSTDTQYF. The CDR3 DNA reads as TGTGCCAGCAGCTTACAGGGTACCTCTAGCACAGATACGCAGTATTTT.

V and J are TRBV3-1 (or the pseudogene TRBV3-2) and TRBJ2-1; D call uncertain. CDR1 and CDR2 from the germline V gene are LGHDT and YNNKEL (reference sequence). Trimming removed 5 bases at V and 5 bases at J, with 16 bases between. This CDR3 comprises 15 residues. CDR3 residues: CASSTDHAVNNEQFF. CDR3 nucleotide sequence: TGTGCCAGCAGCACCGACCACGCGGTCAACAATGAGCAGTTCTTC.

The chain uses TRBV14 and TRBJ2-3, with TRBD1 matching over 10 bases. The V gene end was trimmed by 4 bases and the J gene end by 8 bases; junction bases not matched to a gene: 3. The CDR3 has 13 residues. Germline V gene lookup returns CDR1 SGHDN and CDR2 FVKESK. CDR3 sequence reads: CASSRQGASTQYF. The CDR3 DNA sequence: TGTGCCAGCAGCCGACAGGGGGCGAGTACGCAGTATTTT.

J is TRBJ2-7 and V is TRBV18; 13 nucleotides line up with TRBD2. CDR3 length: 16 amino acids. In germline, CDR1 is KGHSH, CDR2 LQKENI. V lost 0 bases, J lost 7 bases, and 6 bases stayed unmatched. This chain's CDR3 is CASSPPGTSGAGEQYF. Written as DNA, the CDR3 is TGTGCCAGCTCACCACCTGGGACTAGCGGGGCGGGGGAGCAGTACTTC.

This clone was observed a few times. The rearrangement links TRBV9 to TRBJ2-7; tentative D call: TRBD2 (6 bases). V lost 5 bases to trimming and J lost 7 bases, with 19 bases between them. CDR3 length equals 14 residues. Germline CDR1 is SGDLS and CDR2 is YYNGEE. CDR3 loop: CASSSGESFGEQYF. As DNA, the CDR3 is TGTGCCAGCAGTAGCGGAGAATCGTTTGGGGAGCAGTACTTC.

The chain links TRBV20-1 to TRBJ2-7; D gene uncertain. This CDR3 has 15 residues. Germline CDR1 DFQATT, CDR2 SNEGSKA (reference sequence). The V end was cut by 3 bases, the J end by 2 bases, with 17 bases between. Written as DNA, the CDR3 is TGCAGTGCTAGTGTGCGTTGGCAGCGAACCTACGAGCAGTACTTC. Amino acids: CSASVRWQRTYEQYF.

This rearrangement joins TRBV11-2 to TRBJ1-2, with a weak D call TRBD1 (6 bases). This CDR3 contains 14 residues. V was pared by 5 bases and J by 2 bases, with 12 bases between. The germline CDR1 and CDR2 sequences are SGHAT and FQNNGV. This chain's CDR3 is CASSHGGQNYGYTF. CDR3 nucleotide sequence: TGTGCCAGCAGCCATGGAGGACAGAACTATGGCTACACCTTC.

The chain links TRBV6-5 to TRBJ2-1, with 7 positions matching TRBD1. Trimming cost V 0 bases and J 6 bases; bases outside gene matches: 8. Germline-derived CDR1 and CDR2 are MNHEY and SVGAGI. The CDR3 totals 16 residues. CDR3 protein: CASSYSGQWSLNEQFF. The CDR3 DNA reads as TGTGCCAGCAGTTACTCGGGACAGTGGAGCCTCAATGAGCAGTTCTTC.

V usage is TRBV7-6 and J usage is TRBJ2-2; 7 positions match TRBD1. The V gene end was trimmed by 4 bases and the J gene end by 6 bases; junction bases not matched to a gene: 8. Germline V CDR1 and CDR2: SGHVS, FNYEAQ. The CDR3 has 15 residues. The CDR3 here is CASSSSGTVAGELFF. The CDR3 DNA is TGTGCCAGCAGCTCATCCGGGACAGTTGCCGGGGAGCTGTTTTTT.